This T cell receptor (beta chain) stems from a study of blood T cell repertoires in COVID-19 (dated by TCRdb to the early 2020s). The study in broad terms: Collaborator samples came from the United States, Italy and Spain and covered acute and convalescent phases of COVID-19. The sample metadata nearly always contained a de-identified subject ID, COVID-19 status, age in years and sex. The samples were drawn from two sources: the first 160 participants of the ongoing ImmuneRACE study, and approximately 1,300 subjects contributed by 6 global collaborators. Where HLA class I and class II types were available, the types were taken from metadata supplied by the sample provider, not from assay-based typing. The dataset comprised deeply sampled blood TCRbeta repertoires from subjects exposed to, actively infected with, or recovered from COVID-19. The repertoires were released in a freely available public database meant as a resource for research on the immune response to SARS-CoV-2. The prospective study material was composed of cDNA or gDNA derived from T cells, B-cell-depleted T cells, or PBMCs. Broader findings and caveats from the paper: The quantity of clinical and demographic metadata differed by source and by participant and was supplied without curation.

Inclusive of the bounding cysteine and phenylalanine, the CDR3 is 16 residues long. The only DNA kept is the CDR3, 48 bases in frame from the first base. Looking up the germline V gene yields CDR1 SGHTS and CDR2 YDEGEE. The trim is 4 bases for V and 0 bases for J, with a gap of 16 bases between the germline ends. Participants in the prospective study were aged roughly 18 to 100 years, lived in some 24 United States geographic areas, and enrolled through a virtual design. In the prospective study, participants were assigned to cohorts based on the clinical history participants reported in a screening survey and a study questionnaire. For ImmuneRACE Cohort 3, a participant was defined as recovered based on two consecutive negative NP/OP PCR tests, clearance by a healthcare professional, or resolution of symptoms. In the prospective study, mobile phlebotomists collected whole blood, serum and a nasopharyngeal or oropharyngeal swab from each participant. Additional blood draws and questionnaires over an approximately two-month period could optionally be provided by prospective study participants. Before DNA extraction, prospective study blood samples were shipped either frozen or at room temperature.

The immunoSEQ Assay, a bias-controlled multiplex PCR, was used to amplify TCRbeta CDR3 regions from genomic DNA. The authors' pipeline ran thus. Within the assay, amplification of reference gene primers was used to estimate how many nucleated cells each sample contained. To quantify the absolute abundance of each unique TCRbeta CDR3 rearrangement, sequence reads were collapsed and filtered. For each sample, productive Simpson clonality was calculated by taking the square root of Simpson's diversity index across productive rearrangements. Sourced from immuneACCESS, this table was stored by TCRdb with only in-frame sequences that have V and J called. A share of the clones is absent; for the studies checked, an unresolved V gene accounts for under half, and the remainder has no known explanation. D and trimming come from the DNA, and the V and J calls and clone size come from that table. A total of 270,000 or so clones appear in this sample, roughly 84% of them only once. About 3.5% of the sample belongs to the ten largest clones.

In regard to this clone: Its antigen has not been determined. One base away there is no much larger clone; base qualities are not given.

This chain joins TRBV5-8 to TRBJ2-5; the D gene is perhaps TRBD2, from 6 matching bases. The receptor comes from a man aged 50 to 60 who had recovered from COVID-19. The source material was PBMCs or T cells enriched from blood (not recorded which). The DNA sequence is TGTGCCAGCAGCATCTCTAGCGTGGCGTACCAAGAGACCCAGTACTTC. Its translation is CASSISSVAYQETQYF.